The T cell receptor beta chain described here comes from a study of blood T cell repertoires in COVID-19. The CDR3 length is 14 residues. Losses at the gene ends were 8 bases for V and 8 bases for J; bases not matched to a gene: 11. Germline loops: CDR1 MDHEN, CDR2 SYDVKM. The method was immunoSEQ multiplex PCR; TCRdb's version includes in-frame clones alone and lacks a portion of them. The table has about 84,000 clones, more than 70% seen once. Sequenced: peripheral blood. This clonotype was sampled from a man at least 80 years old with active or convalescent COVID-19. The gene calls are TRBV28 and TRBJ2-4; 8 nucleotides agree with TRBD1. The CDR3 spells CASFQGARRDIQYF. CDR3 bases: TGTGCCAGCTTCCAGGGGGCGAGGCGGGACATTCAGTACTTC.